This T cell receptor (beta chain) was captured in a study of blood T cell repertoires in COVID-19. Method: immunoSEQ multiplex PCR; TCRdb's copy keeps in-frame clones and lacks some. The repertoire holds some 89,000 clones, roughly 80% seen once, with 4.4% in the top ten. Germline lookup yields CDR1 MDHEN and CDR2 SYDVKM. There are 16 residues in the CDR3. V trimming: 5 bases; J trimming: 8 bases; junction bases outside the gene matches: 15. This TCR was sampled from a man aged 55 to 70 with acute or convalescent COVID-19. Sequencing was performed on peripheral blood. The chain couples TRBV28 to TRBJ2-3; 8 bases are shared with TRBD2. CDR3 residues: CASSPSGSGSVVTQYF. CDR3 nucleotides: TGTGCCAGCAGTCCCAGCGGGAGCGGTAGTGTAGTTACGCAGTATTTT.